A selection of T cell receptor beta chains follows, all from one sample in a study of T-cell memory formation after mild COVID-19. In TCRdb, the 5' RACE reads were re-called with MiXCR into one record per CDR3 protein. The sample carries about 310,000 distinct CDR3 sequences, roughly 15% recorded once. The sequencing sample was made of PBMCs or a T cell subset sorted from them (not recorded which). These receptors were collected from a man between 18 and 29 years old who had mild COVID-19 (a few samples of this study predate the infection). Cell type and time point are not known. Both conserved end residues are part of each CDR3. The D gene is left open where the match is weak. Size is omitted from some rows. Given values are once, few, many or a class for expanded clones.

j_call v_call clone_size cdr3_length d_call cdr3_aa cdr3_nt
TRBJ2-5 TRBV3-1 few 15 - CASSQVRGAQETQYF TGTGCCAGCAGCCAAGTGAGGGGGGCCCAAGAGACCCAGTACTTC
TRBJ2-1 TRBV19 - 11 - CASSMNNEQFF TGTGCCAGTAGTATGAACAATGAGCAGTTCTTC
TRBJ2-5 TRBV3-1 few 12 - CASSGAGETQYF TGTGCCAGCAGTGGAGCGGGCGAGACCCAGTACTTC
TRBJ1-3 TRBV18 - 15 - CASSPSGETGNTIYF TGTGCCAGCTCACCGTCGGGGGAAACTGGAAACACCATATATTTT
TRBJ1-1 TRBV20-1 few 13 - CSARDRGNTEAFF TGCAGTGCTAGAGACAGGGGGAACACTGAAGCTTTCTTT
TRBJ1-1 TRBV20-1 many 12 - CSAWRGNTEAFF TGCAGTGCATGGAGGGGGAACACTGAAGCTTTCTTT
TRBJ1-1 TRBV28 few 14 - CASSLKGRGTEAFF TGTGCCAGCAGTTTAAAAGGGAGGGGCACTGAAGCTTTCTTT
TRBJ2-4 TRBV15 - 16 TRBD2 CATSLGLAGTKNIQYF TGTGCCACCAGCTTGGGACTAGCGGGGACCAAAAACATTCAGTACTTC
TRBJ2-7 TRBV7-3 few 15 - CASSFGVDRSYEQYF TGTGCCAGCAGCTTTGGTGTGGACCGATCCTACGAGCAGTACTTC
TRBJ1-1 TRBV20-1 - 14 TRBD1 CSARAQGARAEAFF TGCAGTGCTAGGGCACAGGGGGCGAGGGCTGAAGCTTTCTTT
TRBJ1-3 TRBV6-1 - 13 TRBD1 CASSDRGLDTIYF TGTGCCAGCAGTGACAGGGGGCTGGACACCATATATTTT
TRBJ1-5 TRBV4-2 - 17 - CASSQDPGQGFYQPQHF TGTGCCAGCAGCCAAGATCCGGGACAAGGGTTCTATCAGCCCCAGCATTTT
TRBJ2-1 TRBV27 once 14 TRBD2 CASTLLAGGNEQFF TGTGCCAGCACCCTACTAGCGGGGGGAAATGAGCAGTTCTTC
TRBJ1-1 TRBV7-2 - 14 - CASSRRPRGTEAFF TGTGCCAGCAGCCGGAGGCCCCGCGGGACTGAAGCTTTCTTT
TRBJ2-5 TRBV6-1 few 12 TRBD2 CASGRGRETQYF TGTGCCAGTGGGAGGGGTCGGGAGACCCAGTACTTC
TRBJ2-4 TRBV4-3 many 13 TRBD1 CASSRDRENIQYF TGCGCCAGCAGCCGGGACAGGGAAAACATTCAGTACTTC
TRBJ2-5 TRBV9 - 14 - CASSVSARGETQYF TGTGCCAGCAGCGTATCAGCTAGGGGGGAGACCCAGTACTTC
TRBJ2-5 TRBV5-1 many 14 TRBD2 CASSWRLAEETQYF TGCGCCAGCAGCTGGAGACTAGCCGAGGAGACCCAGTACTTC
TRBJ2-3 TRBV2 - 16 TRBD2 CASGSATGGGTDTQYF TGTGCCTCCGGTTCGGCAACTGGCGGGGGGACAGATACGCAGTATTTT
TRBJ2-5 TRBV7-2 many 13 TRBD2 CASSAGVQETQYF TGTGCCAGCAGCGCGGGGGTGCAGGAGACCCAGTACTTC
TRBJ2-1 TRBV4-3 few 15 TRBD2 CASSQDVAGARAFIF TGCGCCAGCAGCCAAGATGTAGCGGGGGCCCGCGCCTTCATCTTC
TRBJ2-7 TRBV4-3 many 15 - CASSPSGAAENEQYF TGCGCCAGCAGCCCCTCGGGCGCGGCGGAGAACGAGCAGTACTTC
TRBJ1-2 TRBV10-3 few 13 TRBD1 CAISSGQDYGYTF TGTGCCATCAGCTCCGGACAGGACTATGGCTACACCTTC
TRBJ1-1 TRBV13 - 14 - CASSLGVPNTEAFF TGTGCCAGCAGCCTCGGGGTACCGAACACTGAAGCTTTCTTT
TRBJ2-5 TRBV6-5 - 13 TRBD1 CATLQSGGETQYF TGTGCCACCCTTCAGTCAGGGGGAGAGACCCAGTACTTC
TRBJ1-1 TRBV10-3 few 15 - CAISGPGHLNTEAFF TGTGCCATCAGTGGGCCGGGACATCTGAACACTGAAGCTTTCTTT
TRBJ2-3 TRBV4-2 - 18 TRBD2 CASSQVPSGDPSTDTQYF TGTGCCAGCAGCCAAGTCCCTAGCGGGGACCCCAGCACAGATACGCAGTATTTT
TRBJ1-2 TRBV4-3 - 14 - CASRLQTGNYGYTF TGCGCCAGCAGACTACAAACAGGGAACTATGGCTACACCTTC
TRBJ2-7 TRBV7-9 - 15 - CASSFSAGAGIEQYF TGTGCCAGCAGCTTTTCGGCGGGGGCTGGGATCGAGCAGTACTTC
TRBJ1-4 TRBV12-3/TRBV12-4 - 15 TRBD1 CASSLGDRDNEKLFF TGTGCCAGCAGTCTAGGGGACAGGGATAATGAAAAACTGTTTTTT
TRBJ2-2 TRBV29-1 few 13 - CSGLGSMAGELFF TGCAGCGGTCTCGGAAGTATGGCCGGGGAGCTGTTTTTT
TRBJ2-3 TRBV5-1 few 15 - CASSPYDSSTDTQYF TGCGCCAGCAGCCCCTATGACAGCAGCACAGATACGCAGTATTTT
TRBJ1-1 TRBV14 - 13 - CASRTSHGAEAFF TGTGCCAGCAGGACCTCGCATGGCGCTGAAGCTTTCTTT
TRBJ2-5 TRBV3-1 few 15 TRBD1 CASRQRTGTGETQYF TGTGCCAGCAGACAACGGACAGGGACGGGAGAGACCCAGTACTTC
TRBJ1-4 TRBV15 - 14 TRBD1 CATSGRQGVEELFF TGTGCCACCAGCGGCCGACAGGGGGTTGAGGAACTGTTTTTT
TRBJ2-2 TRBV6-5 few 14 TRBD1 CASSYGTGAGELFF TGTGCCAGCAGTTACGGGACAGGGGCCGGGGAGCTGTTTTTT
TRBJ2-1 TRBV10-3 - 14 - CAISESRGSNEQFF TGTGCCATCAGTGAGTCACGCGGTTCTAATGAGCAGTTCTTC
TRBJ2-3 TRBV24-1 - 17 - CATSDPGKGGLTDTQYF TGTGCCACCAGTGATCCGGGAAAGGGGGGACTCACAGATACGCAGTATTTT
TRBJ1-2 TRBV6-1 - 16 - CASGRGAYQLNYGYTF TGTGCCAGCGGTAGGGGGGCGTATCAACTTAACTATGGCTACACCTTC
TRBJ2-4 TRBV4-2 many 16 - CASSLTEDLAKNIQYF TGTGCCAGCAGCCTCACGGAAGATTTAGCCAAAAACATTCAGTACTTC
TRBJ2-3 TRBV10-3 - 15 TRBD2 CATERSGGLTDTQYF TGTGCCACCGAGAGGAGCGGGGGCCTCACAGATACGCAGTATTTT
TRBJ2-1 TRBV7-2 - 13 - CASSPPSGTEQFF TGTGCCAGCAGCCCCCCCTCAGGGACTGAGCAGTTCTTC
TRBJ1-2 TRBV12-3/TRBV12-4 few 16 - CASSPTARTGADGYTF TGTGCCAGCAGTCCAACCGCACGGACGGGGGCGGATGGCTACACCTTC
TRBJ1-3 TRBV4-3 - 16 TRBD1 CASSQGVTGTGNTIYF TGCGCCAGCAGCCAAGGGGTGACAGGGACTGGAAACACCATATATTTT
TRBJ1-6 TRBV7-7 few 14 - CASSLSTGNSPLHF TGTGCTAGCAGCTTATCTACAGGGAATTCACCCCTCCACTTT
TRBJ1-4 TRBV18 - 15 - CASSRPGLHNEKLFF TGTGCCAGCTCACGACCGGGACTGCATAATGAAAAACTGTTTTTT
TRBJ2-7 TRBV2 few 13 TRBD1 CASSAQGAIEQYF TGTGCCAGCAGTGCCCAGGGGGCGATCGAGCAGTACTTC
TRBJ2-3 TRBV7-9 few 15 TRBD1 CASRPPGQVTDTQYF TGTGCCAGCAGGCCTCCGGGACAGGTCACAGATACGCAGTATTTT
TRBJ1-2 TRBV20-1 few 14 - CSAEGGRTNYGYTF TGCAGTGCCGAGGGGGGAAGAACTAACTATGGCTACACCTTC
TRBJ1-6 TRBV5-1 few 16 TRBD1 CASSSYDRGVNSPLHF TGCGCCAGCAGCTCATACGACAGGGGCGTTAATTCACCCCTCCACTTT
TRBJ1-2 TRBV4-1 few 15 - CASSQGPGYATGYTF TGCGCCAGCAGCCAGGGACCGGGTTACGCGACTGGCTACACCTTC
TRBJ2-5 TRBV20-1 few 14 TRBD2 CSARVRGGIETQYF TGCAGTGCTAGAGTTCGCGGGGGTATAGAGACCCAGTACTTC
TRBJ1-4 TRBV6-6 - 14 - CASSRSRTNEKLFF TGTGCCAGCAGTCGGTCCCGGACAAACGAAAAACTGTTTTTT
TRBJ2-3 TRBV6-4 - 12 - CASSDRGDTQYF TGTGCCAGCAGTGACCGGGGAGATACGCAGTATTTT
TRBJ2-3 TRBV4-1 few 15 - CASSQVLGAWDTQYF TGCGCCAGCAGCCAAGTCTTGGGTGCCTGGGATACGCAGTATTTT
TRBJ2-7 TRBV5-5 many 14 TRBD2 CASSPTGGNYEQYF TGTGCCAGCAGCCCCACCGGGGGGAACTACGAGCAGTACTTC